This T cell receptor beta chain emerged from a study of T cell changes during pregnancy in multiple sclerosis. Germline-derived CDR1 and CDR2 are ENHRY and SYGVKD. V was cut by 10 bases and J by 6 bases, with 21 bases left in between. The CDR3 loop spans 15 amino acids. This table comes from immunoSEQ multiplex PCR, and its TCRdb copy is limited to in-frame clones, with some not included. The repertoire holds under 55,000 clones, with roughly 92% as singletons. The source is a female donor with multiple sclerosis, enrolled in a pregnancy study. This specimen consisted of CD4+ T cells from peripheral blood mononuclear cells, obtained in the third trimester of pregnancy. The rearrangement links TRBV10-3 to TRBJ2-2; D possibly matches TRBD1 or TRBD2 (5 bases each). The CDR3 protein is CATRAALGSSGELFF. The CDR3, as DNA: TGTGCCACCAGGGCCGCACTAGGCTCATCCGGGGAGCTGTTTTTT.